The T cell receptor beta chain under discussion was sequenced for a study of shared clonotypes between healthy human individuals. The repertoire was sequenced with immunoSEQ multiplex PCR; TCRdb's copy has only in-frame clones and lacks some. The sample yields 2 million to 3 million clones, roughly 93% seen once. The germline CDR1 and CDR2 sequences are GTSNPN and SVGIG (reference sequence). There are 14 residues in the CDR3. After removal of 0 bases from V and 9 bases from J, the junction contained 3 bases not matched to a gene. The TCR comes from a man in his late teens or twenties in good health. Some clones in this sample may be carry-over from other donors' samples. The J gene is TRBJ1-6, the V gene TRBV30, with 9 bases identical to TRBD1. The sample was naive CD4+ T cells from PBMCs. Subset meaning: CD45RA+ positively selected. The CDR3 DNA reads as TGTGCCTGGAGTGTCGAGACAGGGGGTTCACCCCTCCACTTT. It specifies CAWSVETGGSPLHF.